This T cell receptor beta chain was observed in a study of tumor-infiltrating lymphocytes in primary liver carcinoma (TCRdb year 2017). Broadly, across the study: Between late 2015 and early 2016, a handful of patients in China with histopathologically diagnosed primary liver carcinoma had their tumors surgically resected. Of the five patients, three men and two women aged 30 to 69 years, four had hepatocellular carcinoma and one had combined HCC and intrahepatic cholangiocarcinoma. The tumors of the five patients were staged as T1-T3 N0M0, with maximum diameters ranging from roughly 4 to 10 cm. Each sample produced roughly 3.5 to 7.5 million productive TCRbeta reads, and read depth showed no significant difference between tissue types. For each liver tumor, the study sampled five regions along with adjacent normal tissue and blood, and applied TCRbeta repertoire sequencing, expression microarrays and whole-exome sequencing. TCRbeta repertoire sequencing covered 35 specimens from 5 patients: about 25 tumor regions, 5 adjacent noncancerous liver tissues and 5 peripheral blood samples. Reproducibility between technical replicate repertoires was high, with correlation coefficients above 0.98 and mean shared-clone rates about 0.91. Overall study results and their limits: Because only the TCR beta chain was sequenced and unpaired alpha chains were not captured, true repertoire diversity is likely underestimated. The top 250 clones made up a significantly larger repertoire fraction in tumors than in blood (p = 0.039). Since the samples were bulk and unsorted, there was no way to compare CD4+ and CD8+ T cell repertoires. Pairs of tumor regions showed greater repertoire overlap (mean about 36%) than tumor-adjacent pairs (roughly 17%) or tumor-blood pairs (approximately 14%), which is consistent with antigen-driven expansion. The study included only a few patients, and the authors note findings should be validated in a larger study.

CDR1 and CDR2 (SEHNR, FQNEAQ) derive from the germline V gene (reference sequence). The cysteine opens and the phenylalanine closes a CDR3 of 11 amino acids. Kept here is only the CDR3 DNA, which spans 33 bases and is read in frame from base 1. Blood RNA was extracted from unsorted whole blood using TRIzol reagent, and germline DNA was obtained with the DNeasy Blood & Tissue kit. Chronic HBV infection was present in the patients, and the patients were treatment-naive at sampling. About 3.7 milliliters of peripheral blood were collected into K2EDTA tubes before surgery. In regard to this clonotype: Its antigen remains unidentified. The germline gene is not matched at one end of the junction; a read error may be the cause.

Using a constant-region primer and ProtoScript II reverse transcriptase, TCRbeta-specific cDNA was reverse-transcribed from roughly 500 ng total RNA. TCRbeta libraries were built with three nested multiplex PCR rounds, a slightly modified ARM-PCR procedure. The first two PCR rounds used multiplex TRBV1-TRBV30 forward primers with a Cbeta reverse primer, each for around 10 cycles. Sample barcodes and Illumina adapters were added in a final 25-cycle PCR using Deep VentR polymerase. Before sequencing, amplicons of 200-500 bp were gel-purified using a QIAquick gel extraction kit. The TCRbeta amplicons were sequenced with 250-bp paired-end reads on an Illumina HiSeq 2500. In the paper's pipeline: To recover full CDR3 sequences, reads were quality-trimmed using Trimmomatic v0.33 and paired reads were then merged using FLASH v1.2.11. V, D and J germline segments were assigned to the rearranged TCRbeta sequences using MiGEC v1.2.1b. Clonotype statistics and Shannon-Wiener diversity indices were calculated with VDJtools v1.0.0. Except for diversity analysis, only each sample's 250 most abundant clonotypes were used in subsequent analyses to reduce sampling bias. TCRdb's own reprocessing of the public reads used fastp at Q25 and MiXCR and kept productive beta chains. A single entry per CDR3 protein holds the most common genes and DNA from its merged rows. Here the V and J calls rest on TCRdb's processing, not on the authors' analysis. The sample table contains approximately 300,000 distinct CDR3 sequences; only one count was recorded for approximately 60% of them. The top ten clonotypes cover about 8.4% of the sample.

The chain uses TRBV7-9 and TRBJ1-1; too little of a D gene remains to name it. The source material was peripheral blood. This sequence was found in a man in his forties with primary liver carcinoma and hepatitis B virus infection. The bases read TGTGCCGGCAGCTCCGGGAACGAAGCTTTCTTT. It translates as CAGSSGNEAFF.